Listed below are T cell receptor beta chains from one sample, sequenced in a study of blood T cell repertoires in COVID-19. Measured with immunoSEQ multiplex PCR; TCRdb has only the in-frame clones, and not every one. The table lists approximately 300,000 clones, more than 75% of them singletons. The sequencing sample was made of peripheral blood. Every receptor here comes from a woman between 50 and 59 years old with acute or convalescent COVID-19. Both conserved end residues are trimmed from each CDR3. Each record gives: V gene, D gene, clone size, J gene, CDR3 protein. A D gene is named only where the DNA matches it firmly. Where a row states a size, it is once, few, many or the class of an expanded clone; other rows omit it.

TRBV7-9	NA	NA	TRBJ2-7	ASSLEGRVEQY
TRBV2	NA	NA	TRBJ1-2	ASSERGNYGYT
TRBV11-3	NA	NA	TRBJ1-2	ASSLEAGYGYT
TRBV4-2	NA	NA	TRBJ2-7	ASSQEAGTYEQY
TRBV2	TRBD1	NA	TRBJ1-5	ASSESAGGQPQH
TRBV10-3	TRBD2	NA	TRBJ2-7	AISETRGTRRGSYEQY
TRBV25-1	TRBD1	NA	TRBJ2-7	ASPWRTGSYEQY
TRBV7-9	TRBD2	once	TRBJ2-3	ASSLSRGGGDTQY
TRBV24-1	NA	NA	TRBJ2-3	ATSDSKGSLDTDTQY
TRBV9	TRBD2	NA	TRBJ2-7	ASSASPVGAGVPYEQY
TRBV7-9	NA	NA	TRBJ1-5	ASSLAGGKNQPQH
TRBV7-9	TRBD2	NA	TRBJ2-5	ASSPGLAGETQY
TRBV5-1	NA	NA	TRBJ1-5	ASSTGNSNQPQH
TRBV6-2/TRBV6-3	NA	once	TRBJ2-7	ASSYLRDLTAYEQY
TRBV25-1	TRBD1	NA	TRBJ1-1	ASRTGGALGTEAF
TRBV4-3	NA	NA	TRBJ1-1	ASSQDFDRLMNTEAF
TRBV7-9	NA	few	TRBJ2-2	ASSLLAGAELF
TRBV5-1	TRBD2	NA	TRBJ2-1	ASSLTGTSGYNEQF
TRBV10-3	NA	NA	TRBJ2-5	AISPGQTQETQY
TRBV7-7	NA	NA	TRBJ2-3	ASSLGGPAGDTQY
TRBV28	NA	NA	TRBJ1-5	ASSLLFLGLGNQPQH
TRBV28	NA	NA	TRBJ1-5	ASRVPGWQPQH
TRBV4-1	TRBD1	NA	TRBJ2-7	ASSLGDSLLEQY
TRBV7-3	NA	NA	TRBJ1-1	ASSLTSGLLAF
TRBV7-2	TRBD2	NA	TRBJ2-7	ASSLSASGYEQY
TRBV18	TRBD1	few	TRBJ2-5	ASSPNRGRWETQY
TRBV19	NA	NA	TRBJ1-5	ASSMGQGNQPQH
TRBV9	TRBD1	NA	TRBJ1-4	ASSPQGAIFEKLF
TRBV9	NA	NA	TRBJ2-3	ASSEALGTRVGDTQY
TRBV5-1	NA	NA	TRBJ1-4	ASSLGATNEKLF
TRBV9	NA	NA	TRBJ1-4	ASSARGWAKDEKLF
TRBV4-2	NA	NA	TRBJ2-5	ASSQEVGSQETQY
TRBV25-1	NA	few	TRBJ2-1	ASSELGSGTLNEQF
TRBV19	NA	NA	TRBJ2-7	ASSTKPWGAYEQY
TRBV20-1	NA	NA	TRBJ1-5	SASGALMHQPQH
TRBV28	TRBD2	NA	TRBJ2-3	ASSWTSGRASDTQY